This TCR beta chain was recovered during a study of blood T cell repertoires in COVID-19. Deletions cut 0 bases from V and 0 bases from J, with 7 bases between. This CDR3 has 14 amino acids. Per the germline V gene, CDR1 is SGHRS and CDR2 is YFSETQ. In the original processing: Reference gene primer amplification yielded estimated nucleated cell counts. Generated by immunoSEQ multiplex PCR, the TCRdb table keeps only in-frame clones and is missing some. V and J calls and clone size follow that table, whereas D and trimming were derived from the DNA. This sample carries 100,000 to 150,000 clones, 85% to 90% of them seen once, and the ten largest clones take roughly 4.3%. About this clone: This same CDR3 is encoded by further DNA sequences in the sample.

This rearrangement joins TRBV5-1 to TRBJ2-7; maybe TRBD1 (6 bases). The TCR comes from a man aged 60-69 years with COVID-19, enrolled during active disease. Sequencing input: peripheral blood. The CDR3 DNA sequence: TGCGCCAGCAGCTTGGGGACAGCCTCCTACGAGCAGTACTTC. Its protein is CASSLGTASYEQYF. The complete variable domain, with remaining parts taken from reference TRBV5-1 and TRBJ2-7, reads KAGVTQTPRYLIKTRGQQVTLSCSPISGHRSVSWYQQTPGQGLQFLFEYFSETQRNKGNFPGRFSGRQFSNSRSEMNVSTLELGDSALYLCASSLGTASYEQYFGPGTRLTVT.